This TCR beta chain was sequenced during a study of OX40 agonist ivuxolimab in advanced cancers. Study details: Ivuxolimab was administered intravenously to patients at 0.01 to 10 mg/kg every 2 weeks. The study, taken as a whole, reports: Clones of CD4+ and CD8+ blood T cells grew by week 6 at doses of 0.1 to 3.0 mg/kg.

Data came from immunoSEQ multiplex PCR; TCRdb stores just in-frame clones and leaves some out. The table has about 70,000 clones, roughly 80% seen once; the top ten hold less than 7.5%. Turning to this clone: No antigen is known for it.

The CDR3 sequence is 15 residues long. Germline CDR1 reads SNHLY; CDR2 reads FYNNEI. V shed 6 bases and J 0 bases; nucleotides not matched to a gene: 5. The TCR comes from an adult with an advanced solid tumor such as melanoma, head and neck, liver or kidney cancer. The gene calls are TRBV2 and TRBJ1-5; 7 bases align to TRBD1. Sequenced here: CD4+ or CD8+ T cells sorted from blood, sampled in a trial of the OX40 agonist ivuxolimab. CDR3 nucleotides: TGTGCCAGCAGGGTGACAGGGCTTAGCAATCAGCCCCAGCATTTT. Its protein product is CASRVTGLSNQPQHF.